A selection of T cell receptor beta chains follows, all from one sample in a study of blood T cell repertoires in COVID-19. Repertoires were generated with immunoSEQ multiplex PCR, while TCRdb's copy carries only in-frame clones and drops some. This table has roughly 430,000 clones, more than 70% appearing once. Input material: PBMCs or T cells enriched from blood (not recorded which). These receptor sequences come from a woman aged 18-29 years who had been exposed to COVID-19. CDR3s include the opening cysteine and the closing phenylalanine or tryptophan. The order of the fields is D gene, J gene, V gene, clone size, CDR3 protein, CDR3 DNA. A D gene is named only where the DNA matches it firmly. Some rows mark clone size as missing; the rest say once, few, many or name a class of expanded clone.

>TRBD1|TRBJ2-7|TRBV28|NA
CASSTYRDRGPSSYEQYF
TGTGCCAGCAGTACCTACCGGGACAGGGGCCCTAGCTCCTACGAGCAGTACTTC
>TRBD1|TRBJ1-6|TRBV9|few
CASSTRQGPDPNSPLHF
TGTGCCAGCAGCACCCGACAGGGCCCAGACCCGAATTCACCCCTCCACTTT
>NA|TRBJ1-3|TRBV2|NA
CASSEGGGTIYF
TGTGCCAGCAGTGAGGGAGGGGGCACCATATATTTT
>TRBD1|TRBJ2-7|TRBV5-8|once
CASSVDRGYVNSYEQYF
TGTGCCAGCAGCGTGGACAGGGGGTATGTAAACTCCTACGAGCAGTACTTC
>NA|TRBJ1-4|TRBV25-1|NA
CASSGRLRGEKLFF
TGTGCCAGCAGTGGAAGGTTAAGAGGTGAAAAACTGTTTTTT
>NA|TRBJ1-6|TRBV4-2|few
CASSHKPRDNSPLHF
TGTGCCAGCAGCCACAAGCCTCGGGATAATTCACCCCTCCACTTT
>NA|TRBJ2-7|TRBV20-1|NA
CSATTLQEQYF
TGCAGTGCTACAACCCTTCAGGAGCAGTACTTC
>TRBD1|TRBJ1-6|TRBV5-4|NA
CASSKHGQGLSPLHF
TGTGCCAGCAGCAAGCACGGACAGGGTTTGTCACCCCTCCACTTT
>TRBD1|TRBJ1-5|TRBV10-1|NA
CASLGTADQPQHF
TGCGCCAGCCTTGGGACAGCAGATCAGCCCCAGCATTTT
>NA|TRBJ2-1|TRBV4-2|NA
CASSQDLAALYNEQFF
TGTGCCAGCAGCCAAGATCTTGCGGCCCTATACAATGAGCAGTTCTTC
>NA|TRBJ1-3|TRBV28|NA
CASSLGQSSGNTIYF
TGTGCCAGCAGTCTCGGACAGAGCTCTGGAAACACCATATATTTT
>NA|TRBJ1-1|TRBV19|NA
CASSIEGVLNTEAFF
TGTGCCAGTAGTATAGAAGGGGTCTTGAACACTGAAGCTTTCTTT
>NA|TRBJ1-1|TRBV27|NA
CASSLYPGEAFF
TGTGCCAGCAGTTTATACCCAGGGGAAGCTTTCTTT
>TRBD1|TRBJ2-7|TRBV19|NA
CASSIEHLTGAYEQYF
TGTGCCAGTAGTATAGAGCATCTCACAGGGGCCTACGAGCAGTACTTC
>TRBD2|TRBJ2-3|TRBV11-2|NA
CASSSRASGGTDTQYF
TGTGCCAGCAGCTCCCGAGCTAGCGGGGGGACAGATACGCAGTATTTT
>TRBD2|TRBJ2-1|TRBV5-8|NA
CASSLSGGAPYNEQFF
TGTGCCAGCAGCTTGAGCGGGGGAGCACCCTACAATGAGCAGTTCTTC
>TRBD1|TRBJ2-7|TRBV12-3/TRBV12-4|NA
CASTRDRAYEQYF
TGTGCCAGCACCCGAGACAGGGCCTACGAGCAGTACTTC
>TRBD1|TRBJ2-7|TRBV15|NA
CATSRGQGRRAGPNEQYF
TGTGCCACCAGCCGGGGACAGGGGAGGAGGGCGGGCCCAAACGAGCAGTACTTC
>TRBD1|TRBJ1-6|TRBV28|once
CASSPGQRITPLHF
TGTGCCAGCAGTCCGGGACAGAGAATTACACCCCTCCACTTT
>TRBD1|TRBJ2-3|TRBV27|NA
CASSPVPGTVDTQYF
TGTGCCAGCAGTCCAGTACCGGGGACAGTCGATACGCAGTATTTT
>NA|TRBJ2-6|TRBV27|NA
CASTPWQSGANVLTF
TGTGCCAGCACTCCTTGGCAATCTGGGGCCAACGTCCTGACTTTC
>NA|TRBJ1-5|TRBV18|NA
CASSPGTAGNQPQHF
TGTGCCAGCTCACCGGGGACTGCAGGCAATCAGCCCCAGCATTTT
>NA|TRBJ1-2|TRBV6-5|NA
CASSPRNYGYTF
TGTGCCAGCAGTCCTCGGAACTATGGCTACACCTTC
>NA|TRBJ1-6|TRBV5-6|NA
CASSFGRGYNSPLHF
TGTGCCAGCAGCTTCGGGAGGGGCTATAATTCACCCCTCCACTTT
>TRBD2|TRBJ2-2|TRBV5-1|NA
CASSLSGLAGGPPGELFF
TGCGCCAGCAGCTTGTCGGGACTAGCGGGAGGGCCCCCCGGGGAGCTGTTTTTT
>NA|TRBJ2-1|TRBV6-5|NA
CASSSYVPPSEQFF
TGTGCCAGCAGTTCATACGTGCCCCCGAGTGAGCAGTTCTTC
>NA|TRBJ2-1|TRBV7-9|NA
CASSRHGGGDNEQFF
TGTGCCAGCAGCCGACACGGGGGAGGAGACAATGAGCAGTTCTTC
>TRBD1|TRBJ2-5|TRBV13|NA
CASSHPTGQETQYF
TGTGCCAGCAGCCACCCGACAGGGCAAGAGACCCAGTACTTC